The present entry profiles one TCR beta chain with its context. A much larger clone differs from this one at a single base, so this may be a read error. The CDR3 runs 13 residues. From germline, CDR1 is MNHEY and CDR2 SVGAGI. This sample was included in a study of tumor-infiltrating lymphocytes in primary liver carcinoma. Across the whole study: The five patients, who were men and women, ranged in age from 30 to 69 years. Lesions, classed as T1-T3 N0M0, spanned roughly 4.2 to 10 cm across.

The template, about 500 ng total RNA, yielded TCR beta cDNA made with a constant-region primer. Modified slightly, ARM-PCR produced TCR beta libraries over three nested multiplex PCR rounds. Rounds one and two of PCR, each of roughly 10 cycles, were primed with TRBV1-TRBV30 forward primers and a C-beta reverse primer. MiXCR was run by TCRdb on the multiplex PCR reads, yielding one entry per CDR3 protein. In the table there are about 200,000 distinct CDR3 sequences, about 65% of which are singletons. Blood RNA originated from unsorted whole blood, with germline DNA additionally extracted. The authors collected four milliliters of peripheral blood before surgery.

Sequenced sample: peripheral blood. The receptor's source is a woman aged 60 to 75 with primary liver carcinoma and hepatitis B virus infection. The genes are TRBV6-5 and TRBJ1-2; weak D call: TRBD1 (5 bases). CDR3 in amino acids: CPSSPTAPRTYTF. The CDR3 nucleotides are TGTCCCAGCAGCCCGACAGCGCCCCGGACCTACACCTTC.